Sequencing of this T cell receptor (beta chain) was carried out in a study of control samples from healthy donors and cancer patients. CDR1 and CDR2 (germline): SNHLY, FYNNEI. CDR3 length: 14 residues. Trimming removed 2 bases from V and 5 bases from J; junction bases left unmatched: 5. Generated by immunoSEQ multiplex PCR, the TCRdb table keeps only in-frame clones and is missing some. The table shows tens of thousands of clones, with 90% occurring only once. V usage is TRBV2 and J usage is TRBJ2-5; TRBD2 matches 7 bases. The sequence was obtained from a man aged 60 to 69 with colorectal cancer. Input material: PBMCs. This CDR3 reads CASSEPGLVETQYF. CDR3 nucleotides: TGTGCCAGCAGTGAACCCGGACTAGTTGAGACCCAGTACTTC.